This T cell receptor beta chain was retrieved from a study of shared clonotypes between healthy human individuals (dated by TCRdb to 2018 to 2020). Regarding the research as a whole: Two women and a few men aged 18 to 49 years were included in the cohort. To estimate repertoire size and how much clonotype sharing occurs between individuals, the study deeply sequenced the blood TCR repertoires of 5 or 6 healthy adults. To increase sequencing depth and limit assay-specific biases, TCR repertoire library preparation and sequencing were carried out by different laboratories using diverse techniques. Leukapheresis yielded between about 0.94 and 8.9 billion PBMCs per donor. Overall study outcomes, separate from this receptor: Because the study included only a small number of donors, the genetic and exposure-history diversity represented was limited. Pairwise subsampling indicated that sequencing depth was expected to affect the degree of clonotype sharing among donors. Sampling was restricted to blood, and TCR repertoires in tissue are likely to differ from TCR repertoires in blood.

Including cysteine and phenylalanine, the CDR3 has 15 amino acids. The DNA shown is the 45-base CDR3, in frame from base 1. The germline V gene sets CDR1 to SGDLS and CDR2 to YYNGEE. Trimming removed 0 bases from V and 3 bases from J; the gene matches leave 3 bases unexplained. Comments on this clone: This receptor's antigen is unknown. Base quality data are lacking; no much larger clone is found one base away.

Using the deep immunoSEQ assay, TCR CDR3 regions were amplified from genomic DNA by multiplex PCR. Genomic DNA extracted from each cell subset was distributed evenly over all wells of several immunoSEQ 96-well plates, and each plate served as one replicate. For unsorted PBMC, each replicate PCR was loaded with 300 to 350 ng genomic DNA, equivalent to tens of thousands of T cell genomes. Ten immunoSEQ deep assay plates were used to sequence the unsorted PBMC genomic DNA. Purified libraries were quantified with a Qubit 3.0 fluorometer, sized on a Bioanalyzer 2100, and re-quantified with the KAPA Library Quantification kit. Each immunoSEQ 96-well plate was sequenced on its own single-read 150-cycle Illumina NextSeq 550 flow cell. The paper's processing steps were these. Because the immunoSEQ output included only junctional sequences and no quality scores, the filtering could not be the same as the filtering used for full-length reads. To assign V/J genes and CDR3, sequences were annotated against IMGT germline references using PyIR, a Python wrapper for IgBLAST v1.9. Any read was removed if the V/J assignment was weak (E-value above 1e-6), the CDR3 was missing, or the read contained stop codons, out-of-frame junctions, or ambiguous translated residues. V3J clonotypes were defined as sequences sharing the same inferred V gene, J gene, and CDR3 amino acid sequence. Percentage overlap between repertoires was computed as shared unique clonotypes divided by the size of the smaller repertoire. Richness of each repertoire was evaluated using RTK rarefaction, the Chao1 estimator, and Recon v2.1 estimates of unobserved clonotypes. TCRdb obtained this table from immuneACCESS and retained in-frame rearrangements with V and J assigned. These tables miss some clones; where compared with another copy, unresolved V genes account for less than half of the shortfall, and the remainder is unexplained. D and trimming were read from the DNA, whereas the V and J calls and clone size are those reported in that table. The sample table holds about 470,000 clones, of which about 85% were seen once. Of the sample, approximately 13% falls within the top ten clones.

The donors were healthy, HIV-negative adults who had no recently reported acute infections or vaccinations. Every donor was a Caucasian adult residing in Nashville, Tennessee, USA. For unsorted samples, tens of millions of PBMCs were counted, and genomic DNA was extracted using the QIAamp DNA Blood Mini kit. Blood was collected by leukapheresis, and PBMCs were isolated by Ficoll-Histopaque density gradient centrifugation and then cryopreserved in liquid nitrogen vapor phase. This receptor chain uses TRBV9 and TRBJ2-1; 7 middle bases align to TRBD2. This receptor was identified in a woman in her thirties or forties in good health. Some clones in this sample may be carry-over from other donors' samples. Material: PBMCs. The nucleotide sequence is TGTGCCAGCAGCGTAGACAGCGGGGACTACAATGAGCAGTTCTTC. Translated, this gives CASSVDSGDYNEQFF.